Shown below are 8 T cell receptor beta chains from a single sample sequenced in a study of technical replicates of blood from a few donors. Only in-frame clones appear in the TCRdb table, and some are missing; sequencing was by immunoSEQ multiplex PCR. The table has approximately 73,000 clones, 85% to 95% seen once. The specimen was T cells isolated from PBMCs. The receptors were gathered from a human donor in good health.

The chain uses TRBV5-4 and TRBJ1-1, with TRBD1 matching over 8 bases. Trimming at V came to 1 base and at J to 1 base, leaving 6 bases not matched to a gene. Germline assignment: CDR1 SGHNT and CDR2 YYREEE (reference sequence). CDR3 length: 16 amino acids. The CDR3: CASSLTRTGWNTEAFF. In nucleotides, the CDR3 is TGTGCCAGCAGCTTGACTCGGACAGGGTGGAACACTGAAGCTTTCTTT.

This chain uses TRBV4-2 with TRBJ2-3; 10 positions agree with TRBD2. V dropped 4 bases and J dropped 3; count of bases not matched to a gene: 13. This CDR3 region has 18 residues. Per germline, CDR1 LGHNA and CDR2 YNFKEQ. The CDR3 coding sequence is TGTGCCAGCAGCCCCCCAAGAGCTAGCGGGAGTGGGACAGATACGCAGTATTTT. As protein: CASSPPRASGSGTDTQYF.

The V and J genes are TRBV14 and TRBJ1-2; no clear D gene. Germline assignment: CDR1 SGHDN and CDR2 FVKESK. The V and J ends lost 5 bases and 4 bases respectively, with 11 bases between them. This CDR3 is built from 13 residues. CDR3 in DNA: TGTGCCAGCAGCTCGGGGAGCTTCTATGGCTACACCTTC. This encodes CASSSGSFYGYTF.

The chain carries TRBV5-1 and TRBJ2-7; 12 nucleotides align to TRBD2. CDR1 is SGHRS and CDR2 is YFSETQ in the germline V gene. V was clipped by 1 base and J by 0 bases; unmatched bases: 5. The CDR3 totals 17 residues. CDR3 DNA: TGCGCCAGCAGCTTGTACGAGACTAGCGGGAGCTCCTACGAGCAGTACTTC. It specifies CASSLYETSGSSYEQYF.

This chain connects TRBV28 to TRBJ2-1, with D maybe TRBD1 (5 bases). The CDR3 loop spans 11 amino acids. Germline V gene data show CDR1 as MDHEN and CDR2 as SYDVKM. Trimming shortened V by 6 bases and J by 7 bases, and 7 bases separated the two germline ends. The CDR3 region has the DNA TGTGCCAGCAGCTGGACAAATGAGCAGTTCTTC. This gives the protein CASSWTNEQFF. The variable domain in full, with the rest retrieved from reference TRBV28 and TRBJ2-1, is DVKVTQSSRYLVKRTGEKVFLECVQDMDHENMFWYRQDPGLGLRLIYFSYDVKMKEKGDIPEGYSVSREKKERFSLILESASTNQTSMYLCASSWTNEQFFGPGTRLTVL.

The rearrangement uses TRBV7-3 and TRBJ2-3; D is perhaps TRBD1 (6 bases). The CDR3 has 17 residues. The ends were cut back, 0 bases at V and 0 bases at J, with 13 bases in the middle. Germline CDR1 and CDR2: SGHTA and FQGTGA. The CDR3 loop is CASSLTSAGVSTDTQYF. In DNA, the CDR3 is TGTGCCAGCAGCTTAACGTCCGCAGGGGTTAGCACAGATACGCAGTATTTT.

This chain uses TRBV19 with TRBJ1-4; possible D gene TRBD1, 6 bases. Germline V gene lookup returns CDR1 LNHDA and CDR2 SQIVND (reference sequence). The CDR3 length is 15 residues. Deletions cut 5 bases from V and 3 bases from J, with 13 bases between. CDR3 in amino acids: CASSFSTGANEKLFF. The CDR3 DNA is TGTGCCAGTAGTTTTTCGACAGGAGCTAATGAAAAACTGTTTTTT.

The V gene is TRBV11-1, the J gene TRBJ2-7; tentative D call: TRBD2 (6 bases). The CDR3 has 15 residues. The germline CDR1 and CDR2 sequences are SGHAT and FQDESV (reference sequence). V was shortened by 4 bases and J by 3 bases, with 16 bases between the two germline ends. The DNA for the CDR3 is TGTGCCAGCAGCTACCTAGGGGTGGGAGGCTACGAGCAGTACTTC. This encodes CASSYLGVGGYEQYF.